The source of this T cell receptor (beta chain) is a study of blood T cell repertoires in COVID-19. Study-wide context: Nucleic acid was either cDNA or gDNA, and it came from T cells, B-cell-depleted T cells, or PBMCs.

Generated by immunoSEQ multiplex PCR, the TCRdb table keeps only in-frame clones and is missing some. The sample includes around 360,000 clones, about 87% of them seen just once. Germline V gene data show CDR1 as SGDLS and CDR2 as YYNGEE. The CDR3 extends over 16 amino acids. J lost 7 bases, V lost 4 bases, and 14 bases had no gene match. This sequence joins TRBV9 and TRBJ2-1; the match to TRBD1 covers 7 bases. The material sequenced was PBMCs or T cells enriched from blood (not recorded which). This clonotype originated in a middle-aged man in a cohort exposed to, infected with or recovered from COVID-19 (not recorded which). Written as DNA, the CDR3 is TGTGCCAGCAGCCTCACGTTGGGACAGATGGGTAATGAGCAGTTCTTC. Translating it yields CASSLTLGQMGNEQFF.